One sample yielded the 7 T cell receptor beta chains listed below, sequenced in a study of shared clonotypes between healthy human individuals. The protocol was immunoSEQ multiplex PCR, while the TCRdb copy is restricted to in-frame clones and leaves out a portion. The sample consists of hundreds of thousands of clones, nearly 95% of them appearing once. Only CD45RO-negative cells positively selected for CCR7 counted as naive CD8 cells, so terminally differentiated effector memory CD45RA+ cells were excluded. The sequencing input was naive CD8+ T cells sorted from blood. The receptors stem from a young man in good health.

The chain has TRBV5-4 and TRBJ1-1, with a tentative D call TRBD1 (5 bases). Germline V gene data show CDR1 as SGHNT and CDR2 as YYREEE (reference sequence). The CDR3 has 13 amino acids. Trimming pared 6 bases from V and 11 bases from J, leaving 20 bases between. DNA of the CDR3: TGTGCCAGCAAGACCTGGGGCCTCAAAAGGGCTTTCTTT. Protein product: CASKTWGLKRAFF.

In its sample, this clone was seen once. This chain joins TRBV10-1 and TRBJ2-7; 8 bases are shared with TRBD1. The CDR3 runs to 16 residues. CDR1 WNHNN and CDR2 SYGVQD come from the germline V gene (reference sequence). V was clipped by 2 bases and J by 0 bases; unmatched bases: 6. CDR3 DNA sequence: TGCGCCAGCAGTGAGCGGCAGGGGGCAAGCTCCTACGAGCAGTACTTC. It specifies CASSERQGASSYEQYF.

The chain has TRBV7-2 and TRBJ2-7; TRBD1 aligns across 9 bases. The CDR3 spans 14 residues. The V gene end was trimmed by 5 bases and the J gene end by 5 bases; junction bases not matched to a gene: 7. Germline V gene sequence: CDR1 SGHTA, CDR2 FQGNSA. The CDR3 loop is CASSLRDRVDEQYF. CDR3 in DNA: TGTGCCAGCAGCCTCCGGGACAGGGTCGACGAGCAGTACTTC.

This chain links TRBV5-4 with TRBJ2-5; D may match TRBD1 or TRBD2 (5 bases each). CDR1 and CDR2 (germline): SGHNT, YYREEE (reference sequence). V lost 4 bases and J 5 bases, leaving 18 bases between the germline ends. The CDR3 consists of 15 residues. The CDR3 loop is CASSIRDPPAETQYF. Here the CDR3 DNA reads TGTGCCAGCAGCATCCGGGACCCCCCCGCGGAGACCCAGTACTTC.

The genes are TRBV29-1 and TRBJ2-1; 11 positions match TRBD2. V gave up 4 bases and J gave up 8 bases; unmatched junction bases: 7. Germline V gene sequence: CDR1 SQVTM, CDR2 ANQGSEA. This CDR3 comprises 14 residues. The CDR3 region is CSVVPTSGSDEQFF. The CDR3 coding sequence is TGCAGCGTTGTTCCAACTAGCGGGAGTGATGAGCAGTTCTTC.

There are a few counts of this clone. The sample carries other DNA sequences with the same CDR3. V is TRBV7-9 and J is TRBJ2-2; D gene uncertain. The CDR3 length is 11 residues. From germline, CDR1 is SEHNR and CDR2 FQNEAQ (reference sequence). V gave up 5 bases and J gave up 6 bases, with 4 bases separating them. Here the CDR3 DNA reads TGTGCCAGCAGCCCCTCCGGGGAGCTGTTTTTT. It codes for CASSPSGELFF.

In its sample, this clone was seen once. The chain combines TRBV4-1 with TRBJ2-7; 7 bases fit TRBD1. The CDR3 spans 16 residues. After removal of 0 bases from V and 3 bases from J, the junction contained 8 bases not matched to a gene. The germline V gene encodes CDR1 MGHRA and CDR2 YSYEKL. The CDR3 DNA follows: TGCGCCAGCAGCCAAGAAAAACAGGGGAGAAGCTACGAGCAGTACTTC. Residues: CASSQEKQGRSYEQYF.